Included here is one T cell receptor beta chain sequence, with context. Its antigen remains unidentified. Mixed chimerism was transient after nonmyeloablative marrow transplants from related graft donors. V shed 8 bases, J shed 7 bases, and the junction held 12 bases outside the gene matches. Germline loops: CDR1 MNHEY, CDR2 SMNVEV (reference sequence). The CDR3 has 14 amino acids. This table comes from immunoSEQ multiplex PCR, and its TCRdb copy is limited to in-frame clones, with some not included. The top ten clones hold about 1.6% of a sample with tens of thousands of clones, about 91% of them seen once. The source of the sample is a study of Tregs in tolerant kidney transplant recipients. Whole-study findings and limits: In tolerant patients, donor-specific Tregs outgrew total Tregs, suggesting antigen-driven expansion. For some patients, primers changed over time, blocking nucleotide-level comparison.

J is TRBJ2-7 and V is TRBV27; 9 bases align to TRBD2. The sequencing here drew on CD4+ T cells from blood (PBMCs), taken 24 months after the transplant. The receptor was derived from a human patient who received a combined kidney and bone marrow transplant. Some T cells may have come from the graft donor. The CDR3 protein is CASAPGTSRGEQYF. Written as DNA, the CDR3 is TGTGCCAGCGCCCCCGGGACTAGCCGGGGGGAGCAGTACTTC.